This TCR beta chain emerged from a study of T cell responses to AZD1222 COVID-19 vaccine. As concerns this clone: Its antigen is currently unknown.

The germline CDR1 and CDR2 sequences are SGHTA and FQGTGA. This CDR3 contains 13 residues. Trimming pared 2 bases from V and 7 bases from J, leaving 9 bases between. The data were produced by immunoSEQ multiplex PCR, yet TCRdb's version contains in-frame clones alone and is incomplete. The data show about 56,000 clones, with approximately 80% seen just once and approximately 5.2% held by the top ten. General study results and limits: Clonal diversity may have been underestimated in mostly white British donors. Only a handful of people who got AZD1222 tested seropositive at baseline.

This TCR was sampled from an adult who received the AZD1222 COVID-19 vaccine. The sequencing used peripheral blood, collected 28 days after the second AZD1222 dose. The rearrangement links TRBV7-3 to TRBJ2-1; weak D call: TRBD1 (5 bases). Here the CDR3 DNA reads TGTGCCAGCAGCTTAGCCAGGGATAATGAGCAGTTCTTC. It specifies CASSLARDNEQFF. The complete variable domain, with remaining parts taken from reference TRBV7-3 and TRBJ2-1, reads GAGVSQTPSNKVTEKGKYVELRCDPISGHTALYWYRQSLGQGPEFLIYFQGTGAADDSGLPNDRFFAVRPEGSVSTLKIQRTERGDSAVYLCASSLARDNEQFFGPGTRLTVL.